Sequencing of this TCR beta chain was carried out in a study of T cell changes during pregnancy in multiple sclerosis. With 4 bases removed from V and 7 bases from J, the gap between germline ends came to 10 bases. This CDR3 spans 12 amino acids. Per the germline V gene, CDR1 is LNHDA and CDR2 is SQIVND (reference sequence). Only in-frame clones appear in the TCRdb table, and some are missing; sequencing was by immunoSEQ multiplex PCR. The profile covers 60,000 to 90,000 clones, with 89% appearing a single time and 1.5% to 2% taken by the ten largest. Sequenced here: peripheral blood, sampled before pregnancy. The source is a female donor with multiple sclerosis, enrolled in a pregnancy study. The V gene is TRBV19, the J gene TRBJ1-1, with TRBD1 as a possible D gene (6 bases). CDR3 bases: TGTGCCAGTAGTAGACAGGCTGATGAAGCTTTCTTT. This sequence encodes CASSRQADEAFF.